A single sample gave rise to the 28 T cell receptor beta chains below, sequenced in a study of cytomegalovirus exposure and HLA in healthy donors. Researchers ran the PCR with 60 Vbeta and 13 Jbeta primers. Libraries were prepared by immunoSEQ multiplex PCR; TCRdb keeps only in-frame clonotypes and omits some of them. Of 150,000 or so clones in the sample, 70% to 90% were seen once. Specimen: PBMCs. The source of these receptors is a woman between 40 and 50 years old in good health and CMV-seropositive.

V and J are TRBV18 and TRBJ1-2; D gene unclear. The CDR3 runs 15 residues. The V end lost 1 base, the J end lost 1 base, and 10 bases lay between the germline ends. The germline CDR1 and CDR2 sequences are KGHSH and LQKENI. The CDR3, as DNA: TGTGCCAGCTCACCACGGTCAGGCCTTAACTATGGCTACACCTTC. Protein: CASSPRSGLNYGYTF.

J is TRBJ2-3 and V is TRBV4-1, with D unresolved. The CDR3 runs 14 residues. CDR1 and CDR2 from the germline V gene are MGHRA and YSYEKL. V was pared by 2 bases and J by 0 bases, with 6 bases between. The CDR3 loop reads CASSQLASTDTQYF. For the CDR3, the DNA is TGCGCCAGCAGCCAACTCGCGAGCACAGATACGCAGTATTTT.

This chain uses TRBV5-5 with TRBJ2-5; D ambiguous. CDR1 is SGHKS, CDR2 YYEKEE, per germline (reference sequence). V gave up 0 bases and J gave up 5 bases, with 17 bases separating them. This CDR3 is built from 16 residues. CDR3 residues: CASSLVQVTPTETQYF. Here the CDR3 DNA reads TGTGCCAGCAGCTTGGTGCAGGTAACACCAACGGAGACCCAGTACTTC.

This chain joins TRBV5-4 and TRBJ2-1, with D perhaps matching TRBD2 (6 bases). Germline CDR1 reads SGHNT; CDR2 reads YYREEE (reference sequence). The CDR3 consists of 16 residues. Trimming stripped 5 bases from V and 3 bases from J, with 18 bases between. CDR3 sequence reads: CASRELGGASYNEQFF. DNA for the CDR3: TGTGCCAGCAGGGAGCTTGGCGGGGCAAGCTACAATGAGCAGTTCTTC.

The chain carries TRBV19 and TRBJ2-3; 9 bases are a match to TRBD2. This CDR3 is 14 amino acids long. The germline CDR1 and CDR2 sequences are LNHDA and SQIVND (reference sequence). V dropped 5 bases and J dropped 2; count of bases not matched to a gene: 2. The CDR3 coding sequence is TGTGCCAGTAGTCGCGGGAGGGACACAGATACGCAGTATTTT. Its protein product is CASSRGRDTDTQYF.

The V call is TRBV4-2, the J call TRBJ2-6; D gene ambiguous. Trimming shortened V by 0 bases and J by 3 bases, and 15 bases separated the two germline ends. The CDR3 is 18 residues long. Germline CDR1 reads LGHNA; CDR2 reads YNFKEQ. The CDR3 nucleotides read TGTGCCAGCAGCCAAGAGTCCCCAGGAAGGTTTGGGGCCAACGTCCTGACTTTC. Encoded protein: CASSQESPGRFGANVLTF.

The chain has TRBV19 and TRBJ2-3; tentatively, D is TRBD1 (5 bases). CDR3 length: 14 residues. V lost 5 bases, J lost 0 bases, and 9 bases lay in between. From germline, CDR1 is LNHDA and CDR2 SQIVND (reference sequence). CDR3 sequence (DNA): TGTGCCAGTAGTTGGTCAGGGAGCACAGATACGCAGTATTTT. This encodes CASSWSGSTDTQYF. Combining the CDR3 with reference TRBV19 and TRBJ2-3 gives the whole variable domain DGGITQSPKYLFRKEGQNVTLSCEQNLNHDAMYWYRQDPGQGLRLIYYSQIVNDFQKGDIAEGYSVSREKKESFPLTVTSAQKNPTAFYLCASSWSGSTDTQYFGPGTRLTVL.

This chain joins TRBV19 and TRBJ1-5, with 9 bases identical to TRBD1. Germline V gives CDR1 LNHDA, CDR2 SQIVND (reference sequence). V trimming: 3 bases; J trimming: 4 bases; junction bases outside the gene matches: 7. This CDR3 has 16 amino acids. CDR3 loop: CASSIRTGVGNQPQHF. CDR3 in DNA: TGTGCCAGTAGTATCCGGACAGGGGTGGGAAATCAGCCCCAGCATTTT.

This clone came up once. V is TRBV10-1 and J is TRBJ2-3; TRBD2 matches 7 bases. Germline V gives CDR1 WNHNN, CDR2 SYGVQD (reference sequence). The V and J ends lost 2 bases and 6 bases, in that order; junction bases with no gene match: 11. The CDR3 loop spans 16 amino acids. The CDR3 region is CASSEDSSGTTDTQYF. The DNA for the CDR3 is TGCGCCAGCAGTGAGGACTCTAGCGGCACCACGGATACGCAGTATTTT.

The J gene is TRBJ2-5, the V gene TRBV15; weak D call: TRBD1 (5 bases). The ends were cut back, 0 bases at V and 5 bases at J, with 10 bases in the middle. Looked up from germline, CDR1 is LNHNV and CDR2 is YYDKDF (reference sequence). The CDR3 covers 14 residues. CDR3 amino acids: CATSRDLAGETQYF. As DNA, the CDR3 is TGTGCCACCAGCAGAGATCTGGCAGGGGAGACCCAGTACTTC.

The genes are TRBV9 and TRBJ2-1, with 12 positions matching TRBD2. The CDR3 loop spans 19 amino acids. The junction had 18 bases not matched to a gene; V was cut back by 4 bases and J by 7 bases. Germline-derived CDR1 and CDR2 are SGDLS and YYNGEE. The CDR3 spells CASSLRPVLAGGFENEQFF. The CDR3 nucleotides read TGTGCCAGCAGCCTCCGCCCCGTACTAGCGGGAGGTTTTGAGAATGAGCAGTTCTTC.

The CDR3 is CASSPWTSGISYNEQFF. For the CDR3, the DNA is TGCGCCAGCAGCCCTTGGACTAGCGGGATATCCTACAATGAGCAGTTCTTC. The chain combines TRBV5-1 with TRBJ2-1; 12 positions agree with TRBD2. The CDR3 covers 17 residues. CDR1 SGHRS and CDR2 YFSETQ come from the germline V gene. V shed 4 bases, J shed 1 base, and the junction held 6 bases outside the gene matches.

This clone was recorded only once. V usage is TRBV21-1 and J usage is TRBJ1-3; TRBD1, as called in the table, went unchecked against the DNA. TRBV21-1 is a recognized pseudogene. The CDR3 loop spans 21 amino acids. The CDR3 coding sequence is TGTGCCAGCGGCGCCTCCCCGGGACAGGGAATCCGGGGTCTATCTGGAAACACCATATATTTT. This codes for CASGASPGQGIRGLSGNTIYF.

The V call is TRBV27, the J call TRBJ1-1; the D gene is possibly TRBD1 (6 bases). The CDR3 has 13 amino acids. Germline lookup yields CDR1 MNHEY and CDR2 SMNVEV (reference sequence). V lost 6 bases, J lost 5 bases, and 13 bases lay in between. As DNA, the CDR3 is TGTGCCAGCAGAGGGCAGGGGAGAACTGAAGCTTTCTTT. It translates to CASRGQGRTEAFF.

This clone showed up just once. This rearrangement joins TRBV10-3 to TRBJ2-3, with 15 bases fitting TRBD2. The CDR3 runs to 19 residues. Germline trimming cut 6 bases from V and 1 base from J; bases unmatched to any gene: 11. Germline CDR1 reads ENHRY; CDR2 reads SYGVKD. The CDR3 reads CAIRSRTSGRAPGTDTQYF. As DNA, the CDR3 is TGTGCCATCAGATCTCGGACTAGCGGGAGGGCCCCAGGCACAGATACGCAGTATTTT.

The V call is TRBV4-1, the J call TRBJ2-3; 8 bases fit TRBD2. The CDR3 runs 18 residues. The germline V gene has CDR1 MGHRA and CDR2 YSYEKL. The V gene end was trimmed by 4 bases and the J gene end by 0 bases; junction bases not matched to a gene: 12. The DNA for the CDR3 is TGCGCCAGCAGCCCTGGACTAAGCGGGAGCCTAAGCACAGATACGCAGTATTTT. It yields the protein CASSPGLSGSLSTDTQYF.

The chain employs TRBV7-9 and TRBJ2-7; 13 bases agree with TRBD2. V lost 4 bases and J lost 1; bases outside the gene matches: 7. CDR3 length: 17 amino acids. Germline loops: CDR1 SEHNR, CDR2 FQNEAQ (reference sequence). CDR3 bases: TGTGCCAGCAGCTATTTCGGACTAGCGGGAGTTTCCTACGAGCAGTACTTC. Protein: CASSYFGLAGVSYEQYF.

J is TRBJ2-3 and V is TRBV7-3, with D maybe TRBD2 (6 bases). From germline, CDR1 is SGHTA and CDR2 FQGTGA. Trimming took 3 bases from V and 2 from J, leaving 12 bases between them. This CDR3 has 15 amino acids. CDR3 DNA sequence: TGTGCCAGCAGCTTCACGAGGGACTCCACAGATACGCAGTATTTT. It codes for CASSFTRDSTDTQYF.

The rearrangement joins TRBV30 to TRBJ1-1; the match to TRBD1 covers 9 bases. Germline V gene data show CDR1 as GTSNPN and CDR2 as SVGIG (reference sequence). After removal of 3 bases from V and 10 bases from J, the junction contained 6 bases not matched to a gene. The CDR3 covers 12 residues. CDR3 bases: TGTGCCTGGAGCGCCGGGACAGGGATAGCTTTCTTT. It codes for CAWSAGTGIAFF.

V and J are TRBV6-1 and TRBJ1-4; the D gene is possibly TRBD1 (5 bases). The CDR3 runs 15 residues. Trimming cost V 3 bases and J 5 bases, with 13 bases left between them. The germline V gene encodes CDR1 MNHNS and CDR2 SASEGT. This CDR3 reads CASSEGTQGNEKLFF. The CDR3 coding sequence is TGTGCCAGCAGTGAGGGGACTCAGGGAAATGAAAAACTGTTTTTT.

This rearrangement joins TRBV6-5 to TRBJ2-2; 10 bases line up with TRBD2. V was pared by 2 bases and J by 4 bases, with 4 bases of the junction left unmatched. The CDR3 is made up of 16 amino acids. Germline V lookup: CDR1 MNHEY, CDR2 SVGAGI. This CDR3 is CASSYPSGSGTGELFF. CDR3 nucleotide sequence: TGTGCCAGCAGTTACCCTAGCGGGAGCGGCACCGGGGAGCTGTTTTTT.

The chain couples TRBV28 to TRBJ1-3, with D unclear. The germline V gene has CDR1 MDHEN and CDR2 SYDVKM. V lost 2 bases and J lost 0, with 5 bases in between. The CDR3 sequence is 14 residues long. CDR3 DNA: TGTGCCAGCAGTTTACCTATCTCTGGAAACACCATATATTTT. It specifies CASSLPISGNTIYF. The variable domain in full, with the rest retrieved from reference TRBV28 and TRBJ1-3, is DVKVTQSSRYLVKRTGEKVFLECVQDMDHENMFWYRQDPGLGLRLIYFSYDVKMKEKGDIPEGYSVSREKKERFSLILESASTNQTSMYLCASSLPISGNTIYFGEGSWLTVV.

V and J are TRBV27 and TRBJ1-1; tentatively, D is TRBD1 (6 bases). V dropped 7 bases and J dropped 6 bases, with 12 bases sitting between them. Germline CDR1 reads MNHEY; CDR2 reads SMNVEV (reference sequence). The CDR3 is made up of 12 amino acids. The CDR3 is CASKTGRAEAFF. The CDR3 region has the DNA TGTGCCAGCAAGACAGGCCGGGCTGAAGCTTTCTTT.

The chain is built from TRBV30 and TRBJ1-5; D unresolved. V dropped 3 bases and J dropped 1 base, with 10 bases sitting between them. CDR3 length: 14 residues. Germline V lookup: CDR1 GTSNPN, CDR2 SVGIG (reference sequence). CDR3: CAWREDGSNQPQHF. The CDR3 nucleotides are TGTGCCTGGAGGGAAGACGGGAGCAATCAGCCCCAGCATTTT. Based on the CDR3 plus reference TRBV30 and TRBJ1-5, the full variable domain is SQTIHQWPATLVQPVGSPLSLECTVEGTSNPNLYWYRQAAGRGLQLLFYSVGIGQISSEVPQNLSASRPQDRQFILSSKKLLLSDSGFYLCAWREDGSNQPQHFGDGTRLSIL.

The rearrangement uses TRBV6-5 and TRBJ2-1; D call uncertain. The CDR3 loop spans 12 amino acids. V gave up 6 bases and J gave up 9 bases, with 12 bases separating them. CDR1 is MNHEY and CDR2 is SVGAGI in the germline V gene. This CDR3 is CASSNRAGEQFF. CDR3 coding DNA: TGTGCCAGCAGCAATAGAGCAGGTGAGCAGTTCTTC.

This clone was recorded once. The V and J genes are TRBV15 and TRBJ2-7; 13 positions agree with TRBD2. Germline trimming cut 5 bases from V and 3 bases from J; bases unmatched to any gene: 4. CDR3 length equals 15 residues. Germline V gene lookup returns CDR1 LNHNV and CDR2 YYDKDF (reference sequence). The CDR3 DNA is TGTGCCACCAGCTACGGGACTAGCGGGAACTACGAGCAGTACTTC. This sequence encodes CATSYGTSGNYEQYF.

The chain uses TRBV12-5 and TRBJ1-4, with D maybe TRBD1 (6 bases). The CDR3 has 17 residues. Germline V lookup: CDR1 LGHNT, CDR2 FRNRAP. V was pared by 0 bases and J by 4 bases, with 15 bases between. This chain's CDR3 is CASGLVSETGFNEKLFF. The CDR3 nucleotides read TGTGCTAGTGGTTTGGTTAGTGAGACAGGATTTAATGAAAAACTGTTTTTT.

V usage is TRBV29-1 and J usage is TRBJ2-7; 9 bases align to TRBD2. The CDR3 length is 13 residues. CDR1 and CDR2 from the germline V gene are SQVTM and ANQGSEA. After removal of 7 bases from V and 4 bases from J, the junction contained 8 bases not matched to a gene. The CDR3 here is CSAHSGRGYEQYF. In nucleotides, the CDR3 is TGCAGCGCCCATAGCGGGAGAGGTTACGAGCAGTACTTC.